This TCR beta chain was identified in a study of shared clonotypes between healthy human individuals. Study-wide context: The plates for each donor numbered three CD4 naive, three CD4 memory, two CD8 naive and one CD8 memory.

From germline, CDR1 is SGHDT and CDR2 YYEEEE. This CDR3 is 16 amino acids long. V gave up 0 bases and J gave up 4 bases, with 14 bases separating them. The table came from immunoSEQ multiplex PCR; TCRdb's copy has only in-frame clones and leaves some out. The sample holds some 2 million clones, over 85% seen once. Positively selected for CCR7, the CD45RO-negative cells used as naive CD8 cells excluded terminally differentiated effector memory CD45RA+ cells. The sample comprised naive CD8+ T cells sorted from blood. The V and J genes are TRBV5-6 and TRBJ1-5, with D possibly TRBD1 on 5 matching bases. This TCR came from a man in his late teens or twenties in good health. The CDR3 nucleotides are TGTGCCAGCAGCTTGGGTTCTGGTTGGGGGAATCAGCCCCAGCATTTT. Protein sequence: CASSLGSGWGNQPQHF.